This is a list of T cell receptor beta chains from one sample in a study of T cell repertoires in cytomegalovirus infection. From the reads, TCRdb called clonotypes with MiXCR, one entry per CDR3 protein. The sample lists about 740,000 distinct CDR3 sequences, roughly 35% seen once, with roughly 2.8% in the top ten. Sequencing was carried out using PBMCs. The receptors were sampled from a human donor in good health (CMV status not recorded). Some clones in this sample may be carry-over from other donors' samples. Both conserved end residues are part of each CDR3. The D gene is left open where the match is weak. The size of a clone is reported for some rows only, either as once, few or many, or as a class for expanded clones.

>TRBD1|TRBV24-1|TRBJ2-7|few
TGTGCCACCAGTGATGGGACAGGGAAAGACTACGAGCAGTACTTC
CATSDGTGKDYEQYF
>TRBD2|TRBV6-5|TRBJ2-7|-
TGTGCCAGCAGTTACTCGGGGCCGGCGGGAGGGCCCGAGCAGTACTTC
CASSYSGPAGGPEQYF
>-|TRBV7-6|TRBJ1-1|few
TGTGCCAGCAGCCTCCCCGGAGAGAACACTGAAGCTTTCTTT
CASSLPGENTEAFF
>-|TRBV20-1|TRBJ1-1|-
TGCAGTGCTAGAGAATGGAACACTGAAGCTTTCTTT
CSAREWNTEAFF
>-|TRBV7-6|TRBJ2-2|many
TGTGCCAGCAGCTTAGTAGGGCGTCGGGACACCGGGGAGCTGTTTTTT
CASSLVGRRDTGELFF
>-|TRBV7-6|TRBJ2-1|-
TGTGCCTCTAGGGTCCGCAATGAGCAGTTCTTC
CASRVRNEQFF
>TRBD1|TRBV6-6|TRBJ1-1|-
TGTGCCAGCAGTTATCCAGGGGGGGGGAACACTGAAGCTTTCTTT
CASSYPGGGNTEAFF
>TRBD1|TRBV7-9|TRBJ2-1|few
TGTGCCAGCAGCCCGGGGTCGGGACAGGCCTACAATGAGCAGTTCTTC
CASSPGSGQAYNEQFF
>TRBD2|TRBV4-1|TRBJ2-2|-
TGCGCCAGCAGCCAAGGGACTAGCGGGTCCGGGGAGCTGTTTTTT
CASSQGTSGSGELFF
>TRBD1|TRBV6-2/TRBV6-3|TRBJ1-1|few
TGTGCCAGCAGTGCGGACAGGGGTGACACTGAAGCTTTCTTT
CASSADRGDTEAFF
>-|TRBV13|TRBJ2-1|few
TGTGCCAGCAGCTTAGGCCCGGACGATCACAATGAGCAGTTCTTC
CASSLGPDDHNEQFF
>TRBD1|TRBV28|TRBJ2-4|few
TGTGCCAGCAGTACCTGGACAGGGATCGCCAAAAACATTCAGTACTTC
CASSTWTGIAKNIQYF
>TRBD2|TRBV29-1|TRBJ2-1|-
TGCAGCGTCGCCGGGACTAGCGGGAGGGCAGTCCATGAGCAGTTCTTC
CSVAGTSGRAVHEQFF
>-|TRBV4-1|TRBJ2-1|few
TGCGCCAGCAGCCAAGATAGGAATGAGCAGTTCTTC
CASSQDRNEQFF
>TRBD1|TRBV19|TRBJ1-1|many
TGTGCCAGTAGGGAGGACAGGGTGAACACTGAAGCTTTCTTT
CASREDRVNTEAFF
>TRBD2|TRBV15|TRBJ2-7|-
TGTGCCACCAGCGAGGAGCGGGGAGCCTACGAGCAGTACTTC
CATSEERGAYEQYF
>TRBD2|TRBV29-1|TRBJ2-1|-
TGCAGCGTATACCCGCCCGGACTAGCGGGAGGCAATGAGCAGTTCTTC
CSVYPPGLAGGNEQFF
>-|TRBV2|TRBJ2-1|once
TGTGCCAGCAGTGAAGCGAAGGGACCCACGCAGTTCTTC
CASSEAKGPTQFF
>-|TRBV12-3/TRBV12-4|TRBJ2-3|-
TGTGCCAGCAGTTCCCGACAGCCCCCTACGCAGTATTTT
CASSSRQPPTQYF
>-|TRBV10-3|TRBJ2-6|-
TGTGCCATCAGTGACCCCTCCCTGGGCGCTATGATGGCTGGGGCCAACGTCCTGACTTTC
CAISDPSLGAMMAGANVLTF
>TRBD1|TRBV7-2|TRBJ1-2|many
TGTGCCAGCAGCTATTCCGGGACAGGGGAAGGCTACACCTTC
CASSYSGTGEGYTF
>TRBD1|TRBV9|TRBJ1-6|few
TGTGCCAGCAGCGCAGGGGGCCTACAGGGGTGGAATTCACCCCTCCACTTT
CASSAGGLQGWNSPLHF
>-|TRBV4-1|TRBJ1-1|-
TGCGCCAGCAGCCAAGATCTCCTGGGAATGAACACTGAAGCTTTCTTT
CASSQDLLGMNTEAFF
>-|TRBV7-9|TRBJ1-1|-
TGTGCCAGCAACCCGGGTATAGCTGAAGCTTTCTTT
CASNPGIAEAFF
>-|TRBV6-2/TRBV6-3|TRBJ1-1|-
TGTGCCAGCAGTAAACATCCTCAGGTATCGCACACTGAAGCTTTCTTT
CASSKHPQVSHTEAFF
>TRBD1|TRBV12-3/TRBV12-4|TRBJ2-5|-
TGTGCCAGCACCCGACAGGGACGGACAGAGACCCAGTACTTC
CASTRQGRTETQYF
>-|TRBV19|TRBJ2-6|-
TGTGCCAGTACCATCTCTGGGGCCAACGTCCTGACTTTC
CASTISGANVLTF
>-|TRBV6-6|TRBJ1-6|-
TGTGCCAGCAGTTACTACCAGTATAATTCACCCCTCCACTTT
CASSYYQYNSPLHF
>-|TRBV28|TRBJ2-2|-
TGTGCCAGCAGTCCGTCGAACACCGGGGAGCTGTTTTTT
CASSPSNTGELFF
>-|TRBV7-8|TRBJ2-3|few
TGTGCCACCGGGCAAGCTGTCACAGATACGCAGTATTTT
CATGQAVTDTQYF
>TRBD1|TRBV6-1|TRBJ1-2|many
TGTGCCAGCAGTGAACTTGGGACAGGGAAGTATGGCTACACCTTC
CASSELGTGKYGYTF
>TRBD2|TRBV2|TRBJ2-5|many
TGTGCCAGCTGGGAGGGCGGCGAGACCCAGTACTTC
CASWEGGETQYF
>-|TRBV20-1|TRBJ1-6|-
TGCAGTGCTAGCCTACTCGAGGGTTCACCCCTCCACTTT
CSASLLEGSPLHF
>TRBD1|TRBV4-2|TRBJ2-6|-
TGTGCCAGCAGCCAAGAGGGGACAGGACCCTCTGGGGCCAACGTCCTGACTTTC
CASSQEGTGPSGANVLTF
>TRBD2|TRBV6-1|TRBJ2-1|few
TGTGCCAGCAGTGAGGGGGTAGCGGGGGGCCCCTCTGAGCAGTTCTTC
CASSEGVAGGPSEQFF
>TRBD2|TRBV7-8|TRBJ2-1|-
TGTGCCAGCAGCCCCGTTTTACTAGCGGGGGTTGACAATGAGCAGTTCTTC
CASSPVLLAGVDNEQFF
>-|TRBV18|TRBJ1-1|-
TGTGCCAGCTCGTCGGAAGGCAAGAGAAACACTGAAGCTTTCTTT
CASSSEGKRNTEAFF
>-|TRBV30|TRBJ1-2|-
TGTGCCTGGAGTGGGGATGGCTACACCTTC
CAWSGDGYTF